This record concerns one T cell receptor beta chain sequence. Antigen: not known. The data were taken from a study of cytomegalovirus exposure and HLA in healthy donors. Study-wide context: Drawn from HLA-typed donors, 80 million to 95 million unique TCRs were held in an early data release.

PCR involved 60 Vbeta and 13 Jbeta primers. Sequencing was performed with immunoSEQ multiplex PCR; in TCRdb, only in-frame clones are kept and a portion is missing. The sample holds about 59,000 clones, roughly 83% seen once. The CDR3 runs to 12 residues. Germline lookup yields CDR1 MNHEY and CDR2 SVGAGI. V shed 7 bases and J shed 7 bases, with 13 bases lying between them. Study-wide findings and caveats: The analysis excluded some indistinguishable V segments, including TRBV6-2 and TRBV6-3.

At sampling all donors were nominally healthy, likely with unrecorded immune exposures. The material sequenced was PBMCs. This clonotype originated in a human donor in good health. This chain links TRBV6-5 with TRBJ1-2; tentatively, D is TRBD1 (5 bases). CDR3: CASTSLRAGYTF. In nucleotides, the CDR3 is TGTGCCAGCACTTCCCTCAGGGCTGGCTACACCTTC.